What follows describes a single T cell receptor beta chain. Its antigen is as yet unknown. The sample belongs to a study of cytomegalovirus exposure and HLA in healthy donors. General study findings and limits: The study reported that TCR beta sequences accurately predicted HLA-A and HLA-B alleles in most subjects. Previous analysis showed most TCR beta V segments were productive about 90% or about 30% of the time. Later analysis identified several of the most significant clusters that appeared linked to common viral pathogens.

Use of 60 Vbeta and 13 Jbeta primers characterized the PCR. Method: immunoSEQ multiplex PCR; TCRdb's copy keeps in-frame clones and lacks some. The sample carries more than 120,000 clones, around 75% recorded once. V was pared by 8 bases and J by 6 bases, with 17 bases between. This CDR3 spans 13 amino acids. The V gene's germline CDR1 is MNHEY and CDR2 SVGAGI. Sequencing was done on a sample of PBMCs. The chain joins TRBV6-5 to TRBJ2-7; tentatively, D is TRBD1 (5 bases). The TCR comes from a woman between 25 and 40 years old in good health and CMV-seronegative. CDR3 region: CASAREYRLEQYF. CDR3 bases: TGTGCCAGCGCCAGGGAATATCGCCTCGAGCAGTACTTC.